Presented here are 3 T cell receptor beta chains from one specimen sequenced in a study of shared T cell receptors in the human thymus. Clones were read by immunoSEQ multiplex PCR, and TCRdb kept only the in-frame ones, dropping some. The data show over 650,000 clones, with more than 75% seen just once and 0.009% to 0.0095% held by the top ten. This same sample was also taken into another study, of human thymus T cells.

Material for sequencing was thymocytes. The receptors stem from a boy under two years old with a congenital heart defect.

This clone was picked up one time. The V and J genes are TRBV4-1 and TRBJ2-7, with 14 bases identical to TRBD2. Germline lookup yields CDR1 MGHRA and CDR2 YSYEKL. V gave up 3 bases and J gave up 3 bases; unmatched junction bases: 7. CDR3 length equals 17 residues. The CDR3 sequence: CASSHKTSGGVGYEQYF. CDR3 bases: TGCGCCAGCAGCCACAAGACTAGCGGGGGGGTGGGCTACGAGCAGTACTTC.

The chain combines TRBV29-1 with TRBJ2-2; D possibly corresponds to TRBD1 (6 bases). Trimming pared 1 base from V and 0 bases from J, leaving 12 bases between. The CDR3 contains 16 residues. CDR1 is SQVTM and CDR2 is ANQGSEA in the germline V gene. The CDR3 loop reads CSVEAQGPANTGELFF. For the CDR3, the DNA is TGCAGCGTTGAAGCCCAGGGGCCCGCGAACACCGGGGAGCTGTTTTTT.

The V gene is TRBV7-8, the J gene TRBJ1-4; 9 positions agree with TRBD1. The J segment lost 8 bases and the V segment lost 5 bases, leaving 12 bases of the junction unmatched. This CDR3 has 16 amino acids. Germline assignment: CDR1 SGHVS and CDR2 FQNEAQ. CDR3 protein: CASSPDEGQGGEKLFF. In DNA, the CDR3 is TGTGCCAGCAGCCCAGACGAGGGACAGGGAGGAGAAAAACTGTTTTTT.